These 17 T cell receptor beta chains originate from one sample sequenced in a study of T cells in Graves' hyperthyroidism and ophthalmopathy. Researchers amplified the TCR beta CDR3 regions from RNA transcripts. In the first-round RT-PCR of the TCR CDR3, the HTBI primer set was used. MiXCR, applied by TCRdb to the multiplex PCR reads, yields one record per CDR3 protein. The sample holds approximately 480,000 distinct CDR3 sequences, less than 25% seen once. The sample comprised blood. These receptors all come from a man aged 18 to 30 with Graves' hyperthyroidism.

This clonotype was observed many times. This chain links TRBV2 with TRBJ1-2, with D uncertain. V gave up 5 bases and J gave up 4 bases, with 5 bases separating them. The CDR3 is 11 amino acids. Germline CDR1 is SNHLY and CDR2 is FYNNEI. In nucleotides, the CDR3 is TGTGCCAGCAGTAGAGCCTATGGCTACACCTTC. Translating gives CASSRAYGYTF.

This clonotype was seen ten or more times. The chain combines TRBV20-1 with TRBJ2-7, with 8 positions matching TRBD1. Unmatched junction bases numbered 0, after V lost 0 bases and J lost 2 bases. The germline CDR1 and CDR2 sequences are DFQATT and SNEGSKA (reference sequence). The CDR3 length is 13 residues. The CDR3 nucleotides are TGCAGTGCTAGAGAGGGACAGGCCTACGAGCAGTACTTC. Translated, it gives CSAREGQAYEQYF.

The sample holds many counts of this clonotype. This rearrangement joins TRBV27 to TRBJ1-1; 10 bases fit TRBD1. The V and J ends lost 5 bases and 6 bases, in that order; junction bases with no gene match: 9. Germline-derived CDR1 and CDR2 are MNHEY and SMNVEV (reference sequence). The CDR3 is 15 amino acids. DNA for the CDR3: TGTGCCAGCAGTCAGACACCGGGACAGGGGTCTGAAGCTTTCTTT. Residues: CASSQTPGQGSEAFF.

This clonotype was seen a handful of times. The chain links TRBV6-2 or TRBV6-3 to TRBJ1-5; TRBD1 might be the D (5 bases). V shed 4 bases and J shed 4 bases, with 11 bases lying between them. The CDR3 is 14 residues long. From germline, CDR1 is MNHEY and CDR2 SVGEGT. CDR3 nucleotides: TGTGCCAGCAGTTGGACAAACAATAATCAGCCCCAGCATTTT. This gives the protein CASSWTNNNQPQHF.

The chain is built from TRBV4-2 and TRBJ2-7, with D possibly matching TRBD2 (6 bases). This CDR3 comprises 15 residues. Trimming removed 2 bases from V and 7 bases from J, with 18 bases in between. The germline V gene has CDR1 LGHNA and CDR2 YNFKEQ. The CDR3 region is CASSQRSAGYREQYF. CDR3 DNA sequence: TGTGCCAGCAGCCAACGTTCCGCGGGGTATCGGGAGCAGTACTTC.

At least ten counts were recorded for this clonotype. The V gene is TRBV5-1, the J gene TRBJ1-2; 7 bases align to TRBD1. The CDR3 is 16 residues long. Germline assignment: CDR1 SGHRS and CDR2 YFSETQ. Losses at the gene ends were 1 base for V and 1 base for J; bases not matched to a gene: 7. The CDR3 DNA is TGCGCCAGCAGCTTGTTTGGCAGGGGGAGTAACTATGGCTACACCTTC. Translated, it gives CASSLFGRGSNYGYTF.

The rearrangement uses TRBV6-1 and TRBJ1-1, with TRBD1 matching 8 bases. The CDR3 runs 13 residues. J was trimmed by 5 bases and V by 7 bases; bases with no gene match: 6. In germline, CDR1 is MNHNS, CDR2 SASEGT. CDR3 residues: CASTPTGETEAFF. The CDR3 region has the DNA TGTGCCAGCACCCCGACAGGGGAAACTGAAGCTTTCTTT.

The table lists this clonotype with many counts. This chain connects TRBV29-1 to TRBJ2-2; no reliable D call. The germline V gene has CDR1 SQVTM and CDR2 ANQGSEA. V was clipped by 5 bases and J by 3 bases, with 13 bases between them. The CDR3 sequence is 14 residues long. CDR3 sequence (DNA): TGCAGCGTTTATATCGGCAGATACACCGGGGAGCTGTTTTTT. It encodes CSVYIGRYTGELFF.

In its sample, this clonotype was seen many times. The chain is built from TRBV4-1 and TRBJ1-5; D gene uncertain. This CDR3 region has 14 residues. Germline CDR1 and CDR2: MGHRA and YSYEKL. Deletions cut 1 base from V and 4 bases from J, with 8 bases between. The CDR3 loop reads CASSQGERNQPQHF. In nucleotides, the CDR3 is TGCGCCAGCAGCCAAGGGGAGAGGAATCAGCCCCAGCATTTT.

This clonotype was recorded many times. This chain joins TRBV12-3 or TRBV12-4 and TRBJ1-1; D unresolved. This CDR3 has 15 amino acids. Trimming cost V 7 bases and J 4 bases, with 19 bases left between them. CDR3 amino acids: CASIPWEGVGTEAFF. CDR3 DNA sequence: TGTGCCAGCATCCCCTGGGAGGGTGTGGGCACTGAAGCTTTCTTT.

In its sample, this clonotype was seen many times. The gene calls are TRBV6-5 and TRBJ1-1; D possibly corresponds to TRBD1 (6 bases). Germline CDR1 MNHEY, CDR2 SVGAGI. CDR3 length: 14 residues. V lost 2 bases to trimming and J lost 8 bases, with 15 bases between them. The CDR3 nucleotides are TGTGCCAGCAGTTACCCCGGGGGCGACCTGGAAGCTTTCTTT. This translates into CASSYPGGDLEAFF.

This clonotype was counted many times. This rearrangement joins TRBV5-1 to TRBJ1-1; D call uncertain. Trimming removed 2 bases from V and 4 bases from J, with 12 bases in between. The length of the CDR3 is 14 residues. Germline V gene lookup returns CDR1 SGHRS and CDR2 YFSETQ. CDR3 coding DNA: TGCGCCAGCAGCTTCGGGGAGGGTCTCACTGAAGCTTTCTTT. Translation gives CASSFGEGLTEAFF.

This clonotype came up many times. The CDR3 spells CASSPPRTGGGELFF. In nucleotides, the CDR3 is TGTGCCAGCAGCCCCCCCCGGACCGGGGGCGGGGAGCTGTTTTTT. The chain combines TRBV7-6 with TRBJ2-2, with a tentative D call TRBD2 (6 bases). Germline V lookup: CDR1 SGHVS, CDR2 FNYEAQ. This CDR3 region has 15 residues. Trimming removed 5 bases at V and 7 bases at J, with 17 bases between.

This clonotype was found a few times. The CDR3 DNA is TGTGCCAGCAGCCAGTACCCAAATTTGGTCGGAGAGACCCAGTACTTC. The encoded protein is CASSQYPNLVGETQYF. The rearrangement links TRBV3-1 to TRBJ2-5, with D uncertain. CDR3 length equals 16 residues. Trimming shortened V by 3 bases and J by 4 bases, and 18 bases separated the two germline ends. CDR1 and CDR2 (germline): LGHDT, YNNKEL (reference sequence).

The sample holds many counts of this clonotype. The J gene is TRBJ2-5, the V gene TRBV6-1; D is possibly TRBD1 or TRBD2 (5 bases each). V lost 6 bases and J lost 2, with 13 bases in between. Germline lookup yields CDR1 MNHNS and CDR2 SASEGT. This CDR3 comprises 14 residues. The CDR3: CASSGRERQETQYF. In DNA, the CDR3 is TGTGCCAGCAGCGGCAGGGAGAGGCAAGAGACCCAGTACTTC.

This clonotype was detected ten times or more. The V gene is TRBV6-5, the J gene TRBJ2-7; D gene uncertain. The V end lost 6 bases, the J end lost 4 bases, and 10 bases lay between the germline ends. The length of the CDR3 is 12 residues. Germline CDR1 and CDR2: MNHEY and SVGAGI. The CDR3 here is CASRLGTYEQYF. For the CDR3, the DNA is TGTGCCAGCAGGTTAGGAACTTACGAGCAGTACTTC.

This clonotype was detected only a few times. The V gene is TRBV3-1, the J gene TRBJ2-2; tentative D call: TRBD1 (8 bases). This CDR3 comprises 15 residues. The V end was cut by 4 bases, the J end by 7 bases, with 16 bases between. The germline V gene encodes CDR1 LGHDT and CDR2 YNNKEL (reference sequence). The CDR3 DNA reads as TGTGCCAGCAGCCGAAACAGGGGGACTATCGGGGAGCTGTTTTTT. Amino acid sequence: CASSRNRGTIGELFF.